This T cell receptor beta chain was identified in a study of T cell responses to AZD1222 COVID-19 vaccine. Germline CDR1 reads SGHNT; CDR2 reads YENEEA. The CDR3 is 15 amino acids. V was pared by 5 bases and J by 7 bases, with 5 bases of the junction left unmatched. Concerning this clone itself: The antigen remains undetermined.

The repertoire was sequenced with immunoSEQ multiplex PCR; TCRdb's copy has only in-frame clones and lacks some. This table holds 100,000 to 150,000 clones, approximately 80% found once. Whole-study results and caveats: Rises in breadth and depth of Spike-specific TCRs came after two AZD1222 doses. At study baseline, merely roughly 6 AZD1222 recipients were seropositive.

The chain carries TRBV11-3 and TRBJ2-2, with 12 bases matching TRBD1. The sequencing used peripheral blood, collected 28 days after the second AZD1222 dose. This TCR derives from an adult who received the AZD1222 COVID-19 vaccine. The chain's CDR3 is CASSRGQGAGGELFF. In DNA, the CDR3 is TGTGCCAGCAGCAGGGGACAGGGGGCCGGCGGGGAGCTGTTTTTT.